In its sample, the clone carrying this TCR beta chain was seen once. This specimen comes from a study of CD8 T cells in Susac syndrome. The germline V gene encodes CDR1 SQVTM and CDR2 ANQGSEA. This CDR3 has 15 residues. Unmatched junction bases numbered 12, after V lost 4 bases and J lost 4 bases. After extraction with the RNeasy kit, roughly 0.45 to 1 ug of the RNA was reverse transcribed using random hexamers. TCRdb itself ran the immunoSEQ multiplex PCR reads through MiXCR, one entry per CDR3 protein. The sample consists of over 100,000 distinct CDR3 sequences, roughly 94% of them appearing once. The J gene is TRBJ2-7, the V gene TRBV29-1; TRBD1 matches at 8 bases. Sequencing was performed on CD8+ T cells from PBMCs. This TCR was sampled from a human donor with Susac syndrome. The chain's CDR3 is CSVVYQGATRYEQYF. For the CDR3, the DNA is TGCAGCGTTGTGTACCAGGGGGCGACGCGTTACGAGCAGTACTTC.